This entry features one TCR beta chain sequence. The authors' processing: The assay estimated nucleated cells by amplifying reference gene primers. The repertoire was sequenced with immunoSEQ multiplex PCR; TCRdb's copy has only in-frame clones and lacks some. The V and J calls and clone size were taken over from that table, and D and trimming were inferred from the DNA. In the table there are just under 350,000 clones, around 83% of which are singletons. The data originate from a study of blood T cell repertoires in COVID-19. About the research overall: COVID-19 samples, acute and convalescent, were from the United States, Italy and Spain. PBMCs, B-cell-depleted T cells, or T cells provided the cDNA or gDNA that made up the material.

The V segment lost 2 bases and the J segment 4 bases; nucleotides outside the gene matches: 6. Germline CDR1 is SGHDN and CDR2 is FVKESK. This CDR3 has 15 residues. The sequence derives from a man aged 25-40 years with active or convalescent COVID-19. This chain connects TRBV14 to TRBJ1-2, with 8 bases matching TRBD1. Sequenced: peripheral blood. The CDR3 nucleotides are TGTGCCAGCAGCCAAACCGGGACAGGTATCTATGGCTACACCTTC. This translates into CASSQTGTGIYGYTF.